The rows below give T cell receptor beta chains drawn from one sample of a study of blood T cell repertoires in COVID-19. The data were produced by immunoSEQ multiplex PCR, yet TCRdb's version contains in-frame clones alone and is incomplete. The sample includes some 160,000 clones, around 80% of them seen just once. Specimen: PBMCs or T cells enriched from blood (not recorded which). The origin of the receptors is a woman aged 70-85 years in a cohort exposed to, infected with or recovered from COVID-19 (not recorded which). The CDR3 runs from the conserved cysteine through the conserved F or W. A D gene is named only where the DNA matches it firmly. Clone size is stated in some rows and not others, as once, few, many or a class when expanded.

v_call: TRBV6-5; cdr3_length: 15; d_call: TRBD1; clone_size: -; j_call: TRBJ2-2; cdr3_aa: CASSYRDRVSGELFF
v_call: TRBV10-1; cdr3_length: 13; d_call: -; clone_size: -; j_call: TRBJ2-5; cdr3_aa: CASSDGGKETQYF
v_call: TRBV27; cdr3_length: 14; d_call: -; clone_size: -; j_call: TRBJ2-3; cdr3_aa: CASSSRLGEAPQYF
v_call: TRBV7-6; cdr3_length: 11; d_call: -; clone_size: -; j_call: TRBJ1-2; cdr3_aa: CASRPQGGGTF
v_call: TRBV19; cdr3_length: 13; d_call: TRBD1; clone_size: -; j_call: TRBJ1-1; cdr3_aa: CASSREGATEAFF
v_call: TRBV7-9; cdr3_length: 13; d_call: -; clone_size: -; j_call: TRBJ1-1; cdr3_aa: CASSYLSDTEAFF
v_call: TRBV7-3; cdr3_length: 15; d_call: TRBD1; clone_size: -; j_call: TRBJ1-1; cdr3_aa: CASSLNPGGSTEAFF
v_call: TRBV19; cdr3_length: 15; d_call: -; clone_size: -; j_call: TRBJ2-7; cdr3_aa: CASSPQDSGSYEQYF
v_call: TRBV7-8; cdr3_length: 18; d_call: TRBD2; clone_size: -; j_call: TRBJ2-2; cdr3_aa: CASSLRTSGSRLTGELFF
v_call: TRBV7-9; cdr3_length: 13; d_call: TRBD1; clone_size: few; j_call: TRBJ1-2; cdr3_aa: CASSIGTVYGYTF
v_call: TRBV5-1; cdr3_length: 15; d_call: TRBD1; clone_size: -; j_call: TRBJ1-2; cdr3_aa: CASSSTTGTAAGYTF
v_call: TRBV2; cdr3_length: 13; d_call: -; clone_size: -; j_call: TRBJ1-5; cdr3_aa: CASDRYSNQPQHF
v_call: TRBV28; cdr3_length: 15; d_call: -; clone_size: -; j_call: TRBJ1-3; cdr3_aa: CASWGGPSSGNTIYF
v_call: TRBV19; cdr3_length: 18; d_call: TRBD1; clone_size: -; j_call: TRBJ1-3; cdr3_aa: CASSIAYAQGASGNTIYF
v_call: TRBV7-9; cdr3_length: 17; d_call: -; clone_size: -; j_call: TRBJ1-3; cdr3_aa: CASSLGGTGGSGNTIYF
v_call: TRBV27; cdr3_length: 15; d_call: TRBD2; clone_size: -; j_call: TRBJ2-1; cdr3_aa: CASSLLALPRDEQFF
v_call: TRBV24-1; cdr3_length: 17; d_call: TRBD1; clone_size: -; j_call: TRBJ2-2; cdr3_aa: CATSDRTGQNPTGELFF
v_call: TRBV10-3; cdr3_length: 16; d_call: TRBD2; clone_size: many; j_call: TRBJ2-7; cdr3_aa: CAISDSSASGSYEQYF
v_call: TRBV19; cdr3_length: 15; d_call: -; clone_size: -; j_call: TRBJ1-1; cdr3_aa: CASRSFSTVNTEAFF
v_call: TRBV7-9; cdr3_length: 16; d_call: TRBD2; clone_size: once; j_call: TRBJ2-2; cdr3_aa: CASSRSTSSFTGELFF
v_call: TRBV10-3; cdr3_length: 15; d_call: TRBD2; clone_size: -; j_call: TRBJ2-1; cdr3_aa: CAIRPGRESYNEQFF
v_call: TRBV5-1; cdr3_length: 15; d_call: TRBD1; clone_size: once; j_call: TRBJ1-4; cdr3_aa: CASSTPDRGGEKLFF
v_call: TRBV3-1/TRBV3-2; cdr3_length: 15; d_call: TRBD1; clone_size: -; j_call: TRBJ1-5; cdr3_aa: CASSQRQGAGQPQHF
v_call: TRBV3-1/TRBV3-2; cdr3_length: 14; d_call: -; clone_size: -; j_call: TRBJ2-5; cdr3_aa: CASSQAGVGETQYF
v_call: TRBV7-2; cdr3_length: 17; d_call: -; clone_size: once; j_call: TRBJ1-6; cdr3_aa: CASSLAVYRDGNSPLHF
v_call: TRBV5-1; cdr3_length: 16; d_call: TRBD2; clone_size: -; j_call: TRBJ2-3; cdr3_aa: CASSLGAGVSTDTQYF
v_call: TRBV5-1; cdr3_length: 15; d_call: TRBD2; clone_size: -; j_call: TRBJ2-5; cdr3_aa: CASSLGTSGEETQYF
v_call: TRBV19; cdr3_length: 13; d_call: -; clone_size: -; j_call: TRBJ1-2; cdr3_aa: CASRGQPGIGYTF
v_call: TRBV5-4; cdr3_length: 15; d_call: TRBD1; clone_size: -; j_call: TRBJ2-7; cdr3_aa: CASSLAGTGRYEQYF
v_call: TRBV11-1; cdr3_length: 15; d_call: TRBD1; clone_size: -; j_call: TRBJ2-2; cdr3_aa: CASSSRQGAPGELFF
v_call: TRBV13; cdr3_length: 15; d_call: TRBD2; clone_size: -; j_call: TRBJ2-1; cdr3_aa: CASSLGSGVYNEQFF
v_call: TRBV28; cdr3_length: 11; d_call: -; clone_size: -; j_call: TRBJ1-2; cdr3_aa: CASSSRDGYTF
v_call: TRBV5-6; cdr3_length: 14; d_call: -; clone_size: -; j_call: TRBJ1-2; cdr3_aa: CASSPYRQTVGYTF